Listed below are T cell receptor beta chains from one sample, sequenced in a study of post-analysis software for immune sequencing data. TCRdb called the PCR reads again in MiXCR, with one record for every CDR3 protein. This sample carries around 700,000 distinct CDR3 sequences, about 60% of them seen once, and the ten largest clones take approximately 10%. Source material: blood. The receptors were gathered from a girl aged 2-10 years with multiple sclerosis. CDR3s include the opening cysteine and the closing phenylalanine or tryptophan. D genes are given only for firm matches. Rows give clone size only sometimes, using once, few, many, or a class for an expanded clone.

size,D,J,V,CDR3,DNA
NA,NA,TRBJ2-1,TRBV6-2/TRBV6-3,CDSSYSQYEQFF,TGTGACAGCAGTTACTCGCAGTATGAGCAGTTCTTC
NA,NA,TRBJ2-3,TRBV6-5,CASSLDPPTADTQYF,TGTGCCAGCAGCCTCGACCCCCCCACCGCAGATACGCAGTATTTT
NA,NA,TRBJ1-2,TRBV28,CASSPPDRYGYTF,TGTGCCAGCAGTCCCCCCGATAGGTATGGCTACACCTTC
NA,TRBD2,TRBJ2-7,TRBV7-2,CASSLVSGGGYEQYF,TGTGCCAGCAGCTTAGTCAGCGGGGGGGGTTACGAGCAGTACTTC
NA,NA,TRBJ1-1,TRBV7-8,CASSFTPGNTEAFF,TGTGCCAGCAGCTTCACCCCAGGGAACACTGAAGCTTTCTTT
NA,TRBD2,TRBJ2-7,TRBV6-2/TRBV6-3,CASSPQRERDEQYF,TGTGCCAGCAGTCCACAGCGGGAGCGCGACGAGCAGTACTTC
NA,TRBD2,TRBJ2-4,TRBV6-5,CASSYTSGTLAKNIQYF,TGTGCCAGCAGTTACACTAGCGGAACCTTAGCCAAAAACATTCAGTACTTC
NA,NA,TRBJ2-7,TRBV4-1,CASSQGASTKQYF,TGCGCCAGCAGCCAAGGAGCCTCTACGAAGCAGTACTTC
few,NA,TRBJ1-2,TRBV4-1,CASSQDRIVTDRYGYTF,TGCGCCAGCAGCCAAGATCGGATAGTAACGGATCGGTATGGCTACACCTTC
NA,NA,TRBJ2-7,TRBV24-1,CATRDSSYEQYF,TGTGCCACCAGGGACAGCAGCTACGAGCAGTACTTC
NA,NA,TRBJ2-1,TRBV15,CATSRGGVGEQFF,TGTGCCACCAGCAGAGGAGGGGTCGGTGAGCAGTTCTTC
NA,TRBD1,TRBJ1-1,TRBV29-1,CSVEPGQGWTEAFF,TGCAGCGTTGAACCGGGACAGGGGTGGACTGAAGCTTTCTTT
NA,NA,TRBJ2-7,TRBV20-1,CSARLPGAYEQYF,TGCAGTGCTAGACTACCAGGGGCCTACGAGCAGTACTTC
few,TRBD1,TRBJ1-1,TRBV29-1,CSVEDDREGTEAFF,TGCAGCGTTGAAGATGACAGGGAGGGCACTGAAGCTTTCTTT
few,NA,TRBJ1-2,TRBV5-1,CASSRAPNYGYTF,TGCGCCAGCAGCAGGGCCCCTAACTATGGCTACACCTTC
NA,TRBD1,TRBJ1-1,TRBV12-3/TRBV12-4,CASIRTGGVNTEAFF,TGTGCCAGCATCCGGACAGGGGGAGTGAACACTGAAGCTTTCTTT
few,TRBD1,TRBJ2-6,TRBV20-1,CSASSSSGTVANVLTF,TGCAGTGCTAGTAGTTCTTCCGGGACAGTAGCCAACGTCCTGACTTTC